Only a few counts were recorded for the clone carrying this TCR beta chain. As processed by the authors: The authors estimated nucleated cell counts from reference gene primer amplification. The protocol was immunoSEQ multiplex PCR, while the TCRdb copy is restricted to in-frame clones and leaves out a portion. V and J calls and clone size are copied from that table; D and trimming were computed from the DNA. The data contain about 160,000 clones, 84% of them seen just once; the ten biggest clones take up roughly 15%. This specimen belongs to a study of blood T cell repertoires in COVID-19. Study context: Whether acute or convalescent, the COVID-19 samples came from the United States, Italy and Spain.

This CDR3 has 14 amino acids. The V gene end was trimmed by 1 base and the J gene end by 6 bases; junction bases not matched to a gene: 0. Germline V gene sequence: CDR1 SEHNR, CDR2 FQNEAQ (reference sequence). The source of this sequence is a man aged 18 to 29 with active or convalescent COVID-19. The sample was peripheral blood. The chain links TRBV7-9 to TRBJ1-4; TRBD1 matches 9 bases. The CDR3 nucleotides are TGTGCCAGCAGCTTAGGACAGGGGGATGAAAAACTGTTTTTT. Its translation is CASSLGQGDEKLFF.